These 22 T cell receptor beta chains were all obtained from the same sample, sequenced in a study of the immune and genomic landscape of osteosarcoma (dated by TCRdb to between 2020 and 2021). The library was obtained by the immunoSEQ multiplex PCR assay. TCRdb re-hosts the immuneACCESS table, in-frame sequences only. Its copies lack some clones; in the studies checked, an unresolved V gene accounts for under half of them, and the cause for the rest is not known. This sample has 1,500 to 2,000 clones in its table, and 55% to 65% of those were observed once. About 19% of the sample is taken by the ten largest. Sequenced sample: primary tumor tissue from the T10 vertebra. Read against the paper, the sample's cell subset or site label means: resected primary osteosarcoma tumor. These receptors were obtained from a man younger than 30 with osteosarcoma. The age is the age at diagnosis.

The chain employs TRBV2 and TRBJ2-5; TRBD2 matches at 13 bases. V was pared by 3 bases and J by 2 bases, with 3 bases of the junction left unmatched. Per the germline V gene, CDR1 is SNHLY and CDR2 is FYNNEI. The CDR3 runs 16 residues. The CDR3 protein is CASSERTSGGQETQYF. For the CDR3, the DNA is TGTGCCAGCAGTGAGCGGACTAGCGGGGGACAAGAGACCCAGTACTTC. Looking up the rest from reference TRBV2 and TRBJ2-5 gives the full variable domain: EPEVTQTPSHQVTQMGQEVILRCVPISNHLYFYWYRQILGQKVEFLVSFYNNEISEKSEIFDDQFSVERPDGSNFTLKIRSTKLEDSAMYFCASSERTSGGQETQYFGPGTRLLVL.

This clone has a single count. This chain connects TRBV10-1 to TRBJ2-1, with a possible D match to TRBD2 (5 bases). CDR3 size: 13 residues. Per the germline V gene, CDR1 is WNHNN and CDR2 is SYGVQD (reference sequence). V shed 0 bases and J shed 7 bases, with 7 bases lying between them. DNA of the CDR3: TGCGCCAGCAGTGAGTCGCGCGGGAATGAGCAGTTCTTC. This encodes CASSESRGNEQFF.

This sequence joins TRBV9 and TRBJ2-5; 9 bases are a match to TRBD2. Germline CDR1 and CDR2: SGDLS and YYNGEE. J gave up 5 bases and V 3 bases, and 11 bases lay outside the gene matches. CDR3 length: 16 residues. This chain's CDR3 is CASSAQGGGAGETQYF. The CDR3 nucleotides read TGTGCCAGCAGCGCCCAGGGCGGGGGGGCCGGGGAGACCCAGTACTTC.

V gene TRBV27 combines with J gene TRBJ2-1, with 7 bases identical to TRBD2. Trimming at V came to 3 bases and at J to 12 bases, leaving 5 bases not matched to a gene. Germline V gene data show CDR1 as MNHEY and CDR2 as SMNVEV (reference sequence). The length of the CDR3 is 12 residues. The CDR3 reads CASSLGGMVQFF. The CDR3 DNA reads TGTGCCAGCAGTTTGGGGGGGATGGTGCAGTTCTTC.

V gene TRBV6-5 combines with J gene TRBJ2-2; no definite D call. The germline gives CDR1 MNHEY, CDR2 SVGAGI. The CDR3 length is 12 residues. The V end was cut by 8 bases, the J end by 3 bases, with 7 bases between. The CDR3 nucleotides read TGTGCCAGCTATGCAGACACCGGGGAGCTGTTTTTT. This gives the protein CASYADTGELFF.

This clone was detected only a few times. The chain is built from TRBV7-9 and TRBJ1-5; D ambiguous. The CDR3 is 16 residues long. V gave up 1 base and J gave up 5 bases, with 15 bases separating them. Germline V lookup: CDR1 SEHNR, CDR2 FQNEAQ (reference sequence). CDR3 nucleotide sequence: TGTGCCAGCAGCTTAGACGCCGTGGGAGGAGATCAGCCCCAGCATTTT. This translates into CASSLDAVGGDQPQHF.

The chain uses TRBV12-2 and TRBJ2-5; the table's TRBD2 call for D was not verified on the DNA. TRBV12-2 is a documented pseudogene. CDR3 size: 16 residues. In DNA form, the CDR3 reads TGTGCAAGTCGCTCGACTAACCTTTGGTGGCAAGAGACCCAGTACTTC. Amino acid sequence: CASRSTNLWWQETQYF.

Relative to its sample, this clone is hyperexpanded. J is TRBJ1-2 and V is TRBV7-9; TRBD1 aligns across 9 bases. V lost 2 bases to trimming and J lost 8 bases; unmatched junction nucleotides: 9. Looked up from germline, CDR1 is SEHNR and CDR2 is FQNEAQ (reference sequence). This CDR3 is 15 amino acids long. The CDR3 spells CASSLRDREVWGYTF. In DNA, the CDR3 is TGTGCCAGCAGCTTAAGGGACAGGGAAGTTTGGGGCTACACCTTC.

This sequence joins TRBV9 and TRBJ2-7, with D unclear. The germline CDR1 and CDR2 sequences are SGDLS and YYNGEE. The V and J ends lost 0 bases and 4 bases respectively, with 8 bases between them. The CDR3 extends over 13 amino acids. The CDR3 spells CASSVDGQYEQYF. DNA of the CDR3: TGTGCCAGCAGCGTAGATGGCCAATACGAGCAGTACTTC.

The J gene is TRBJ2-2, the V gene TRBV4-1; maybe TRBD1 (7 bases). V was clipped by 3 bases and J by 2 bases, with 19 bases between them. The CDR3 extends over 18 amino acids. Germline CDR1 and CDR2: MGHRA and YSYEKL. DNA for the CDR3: TGCGCCAGCAGCCACCCTAGTGGCAGGGGGGACAACACCGGGGAGCTGTTTTTT. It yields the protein CASSHPSGRGDNTGELFF.

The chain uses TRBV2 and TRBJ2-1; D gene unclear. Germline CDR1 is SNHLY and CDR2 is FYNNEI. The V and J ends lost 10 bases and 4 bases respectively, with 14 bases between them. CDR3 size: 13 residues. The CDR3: CATKGRVYNEQFF. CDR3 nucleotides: TGTGCCACAAAAGGACGGGTATACAATGAGCAGTTCTTC.

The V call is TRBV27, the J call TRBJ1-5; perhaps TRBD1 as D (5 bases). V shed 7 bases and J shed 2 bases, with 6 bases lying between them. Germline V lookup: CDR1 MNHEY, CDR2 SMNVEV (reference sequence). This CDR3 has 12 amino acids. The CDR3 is CASTTGNQPQHF. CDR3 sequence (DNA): TGTGCCAGCACGACAGGCAATCAGCCCCAGCATTTT.

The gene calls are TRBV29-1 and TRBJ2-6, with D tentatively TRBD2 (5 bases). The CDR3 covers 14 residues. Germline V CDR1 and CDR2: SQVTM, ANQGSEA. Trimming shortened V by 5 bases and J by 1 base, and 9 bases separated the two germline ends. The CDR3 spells CSVRGLSGANVLTF. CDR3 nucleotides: TGCAGCGTTCGAGGGCTATCTGGGGCCAACGTCCTGACTTTC. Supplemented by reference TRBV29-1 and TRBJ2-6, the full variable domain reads SAVISQKPSRDICQRGTSLTIQCQVDSQVTMMFWYRQQPGQSLTLIATANQGSEATYESGFVIDKFPISRPNLTFSTLTVSNMSPEDSSIYLCSVRGLSGANVLTFGAGSRLTVL.

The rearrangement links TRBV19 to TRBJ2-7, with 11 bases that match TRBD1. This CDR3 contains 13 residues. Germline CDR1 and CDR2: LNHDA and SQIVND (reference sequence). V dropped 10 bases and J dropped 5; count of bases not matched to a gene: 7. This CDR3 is CATSGQGGHEQYF. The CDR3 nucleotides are TGTGCCACTTCGGGACAGGGGGGCCACGAGCAGTACTTC.

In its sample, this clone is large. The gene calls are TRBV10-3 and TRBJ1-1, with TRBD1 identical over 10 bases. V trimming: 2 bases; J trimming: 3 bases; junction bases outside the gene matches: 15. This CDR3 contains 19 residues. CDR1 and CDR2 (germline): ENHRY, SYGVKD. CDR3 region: CAISEGADRGIRGYTEAFF. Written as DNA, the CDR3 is TGTGCCATCAGTGAGGGTGCGGACAGGGGGATAAGAGGCTACACTGAAGCTTTCTTT.

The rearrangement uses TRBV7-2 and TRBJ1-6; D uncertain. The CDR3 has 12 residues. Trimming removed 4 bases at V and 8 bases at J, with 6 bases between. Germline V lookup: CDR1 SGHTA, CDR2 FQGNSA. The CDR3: CASSSPDSPLHF. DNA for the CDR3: TGTGCCAGCAGCTCGCCAGATTCACCCCTCCACTTT.

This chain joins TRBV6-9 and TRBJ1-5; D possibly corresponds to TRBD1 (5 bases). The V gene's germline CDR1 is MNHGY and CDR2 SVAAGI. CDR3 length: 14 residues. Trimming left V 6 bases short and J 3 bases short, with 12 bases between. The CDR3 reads CASRGVQNNQPQHF. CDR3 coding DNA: TGTGCCAGCAGAGGGGTACAGAACAATCAGCCCCAGCATTTT.

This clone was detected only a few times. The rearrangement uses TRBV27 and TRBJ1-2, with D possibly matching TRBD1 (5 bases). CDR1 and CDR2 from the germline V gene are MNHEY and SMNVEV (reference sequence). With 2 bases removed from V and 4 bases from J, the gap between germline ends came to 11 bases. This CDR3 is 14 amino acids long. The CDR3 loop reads CASSLNRLSYGYTF. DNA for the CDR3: TGTGCCAGCAGTTTAAACAGGTTAAGCTATGGCTACACCTTC.

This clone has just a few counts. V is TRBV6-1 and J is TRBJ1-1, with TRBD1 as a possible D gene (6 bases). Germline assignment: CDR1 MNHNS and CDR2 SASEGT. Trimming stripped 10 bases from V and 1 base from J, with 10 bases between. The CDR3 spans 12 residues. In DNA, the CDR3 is TGTGCCATCGACAGGTCGAACACTGAAGCTTTCTTT. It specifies CAIDRSNTEAFF.

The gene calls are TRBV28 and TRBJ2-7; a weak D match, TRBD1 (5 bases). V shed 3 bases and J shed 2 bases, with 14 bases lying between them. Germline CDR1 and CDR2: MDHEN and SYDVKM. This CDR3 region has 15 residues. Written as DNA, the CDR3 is TGTGCCAGCAGTTTTTACTCGGCAGGGACCTACGAGCAGTACTTC. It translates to CASSFYSAGTYEQYF.

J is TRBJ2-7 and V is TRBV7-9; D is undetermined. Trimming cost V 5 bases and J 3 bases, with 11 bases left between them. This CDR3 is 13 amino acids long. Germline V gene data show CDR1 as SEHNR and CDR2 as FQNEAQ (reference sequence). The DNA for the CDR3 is TGTGCCAGCAGCCCCGGGCCTAACTACGAGCAGTACTTC. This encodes CASSPGPNYEQYF.

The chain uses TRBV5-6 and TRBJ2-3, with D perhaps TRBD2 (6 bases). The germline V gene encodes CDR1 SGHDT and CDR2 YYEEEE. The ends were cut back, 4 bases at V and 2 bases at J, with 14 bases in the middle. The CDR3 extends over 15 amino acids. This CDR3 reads CASSSLARYTDTQYF. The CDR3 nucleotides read TGTGCCAGCAGCAGCCTAGCGAGGTACACAGATACGCAGTATTTT.